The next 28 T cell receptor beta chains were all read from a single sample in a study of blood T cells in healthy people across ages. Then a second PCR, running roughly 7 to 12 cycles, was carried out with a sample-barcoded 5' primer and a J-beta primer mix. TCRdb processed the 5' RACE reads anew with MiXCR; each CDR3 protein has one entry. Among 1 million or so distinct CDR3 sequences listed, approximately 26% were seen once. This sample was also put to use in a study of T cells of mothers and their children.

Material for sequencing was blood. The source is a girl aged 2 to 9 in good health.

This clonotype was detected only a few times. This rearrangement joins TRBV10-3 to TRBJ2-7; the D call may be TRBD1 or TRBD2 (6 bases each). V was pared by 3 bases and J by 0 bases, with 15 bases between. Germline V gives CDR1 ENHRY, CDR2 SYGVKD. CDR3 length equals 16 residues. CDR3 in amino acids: CAISELDGGPSYEQYF. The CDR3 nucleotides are TGTGCCATCAGTGAACTTGATGGGGGGCCCTCCTACGAGCAGTACTTC.

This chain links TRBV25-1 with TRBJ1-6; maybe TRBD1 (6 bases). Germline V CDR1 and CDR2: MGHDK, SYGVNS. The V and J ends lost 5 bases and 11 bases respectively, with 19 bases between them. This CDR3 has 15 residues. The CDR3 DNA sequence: TGTGCCAGCAGTCCTCTCCGCCAGGGGAATCCACCCCTCCACTTT. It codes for CASSPLRQGNPPLHF.

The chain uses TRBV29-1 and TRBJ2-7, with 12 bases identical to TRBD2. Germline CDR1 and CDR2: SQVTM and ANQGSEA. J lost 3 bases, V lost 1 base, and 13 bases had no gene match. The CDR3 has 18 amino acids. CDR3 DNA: TGCAGCGTTGAAGTTCAGGCGGCTAGCGGGAGGGCTATCTACGAGCAGTACTTC. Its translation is CSVEVQAASGRAIYEQYF.

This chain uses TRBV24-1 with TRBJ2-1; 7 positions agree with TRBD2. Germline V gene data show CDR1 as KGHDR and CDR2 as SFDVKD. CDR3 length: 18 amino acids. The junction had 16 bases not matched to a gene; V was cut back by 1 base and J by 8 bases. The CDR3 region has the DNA TGTGCCACCAGTGATTTTCCGAGTTCGACTTGCGGGAGCGATGAGCAGTTCTTC. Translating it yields CATSDFPSSTCGSDEQFF.

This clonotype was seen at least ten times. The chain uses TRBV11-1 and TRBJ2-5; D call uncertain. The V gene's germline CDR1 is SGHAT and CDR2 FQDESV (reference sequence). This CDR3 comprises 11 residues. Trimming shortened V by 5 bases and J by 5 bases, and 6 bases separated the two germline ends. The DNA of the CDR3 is TGTGCCAGCAGCGGCCCTGAGACCCAGTACTTC. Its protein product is CASSGPETQYF.

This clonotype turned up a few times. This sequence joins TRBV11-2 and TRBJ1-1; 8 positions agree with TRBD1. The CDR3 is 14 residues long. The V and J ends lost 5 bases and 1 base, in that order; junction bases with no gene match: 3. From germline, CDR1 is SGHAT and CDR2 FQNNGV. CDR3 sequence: CASSPDRANTEAFF. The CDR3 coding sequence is TGTGCCAGCAGCCCGGACAGGGCGAACACTGAAGCTTTCTTT.

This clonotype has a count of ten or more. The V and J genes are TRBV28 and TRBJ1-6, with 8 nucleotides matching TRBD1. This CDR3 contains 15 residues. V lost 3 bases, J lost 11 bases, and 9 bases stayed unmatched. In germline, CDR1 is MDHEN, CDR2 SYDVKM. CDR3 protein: CASSLQDRDSAPLHF. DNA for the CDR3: TGTGCCAGCAGTTTGCAGGACAGGGATTCAGCACCCCTCCACTTT.

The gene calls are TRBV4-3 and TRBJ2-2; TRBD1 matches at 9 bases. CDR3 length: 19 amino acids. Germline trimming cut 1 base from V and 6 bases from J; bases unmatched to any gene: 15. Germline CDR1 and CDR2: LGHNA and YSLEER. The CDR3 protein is CASSQVGLQGAIRSGELFF. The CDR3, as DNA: TGCGCCAGCAGCCAAGTTGGGTTACAGGGGGCGATAAGGTCCGGGGAGCTGTTTTTT.

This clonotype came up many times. CDR3: CASSARDTQYF. DNA for the CDR3: TGTGCCAGCAGTGCCAGGGATACGCAGTATTTT. The chain carries TRBV25-1 and TRBJ2-3; D gene unclear. The V gene's germline CDR1 is MGHDK and CDR2 SYGVNS. Trimming took off 4 bases at V and 6 bases at J, with 5 bases between the two ends. This CDR3 has 11 amino acids.

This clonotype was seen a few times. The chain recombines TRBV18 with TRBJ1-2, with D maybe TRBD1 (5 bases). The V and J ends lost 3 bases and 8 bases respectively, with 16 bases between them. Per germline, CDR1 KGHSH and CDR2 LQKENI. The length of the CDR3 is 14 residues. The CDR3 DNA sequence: TGTGCCAGCTCACCTGGGCAGGGAATATACGGCTACACCTTC. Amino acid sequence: CASSPGQGIYGYTF.

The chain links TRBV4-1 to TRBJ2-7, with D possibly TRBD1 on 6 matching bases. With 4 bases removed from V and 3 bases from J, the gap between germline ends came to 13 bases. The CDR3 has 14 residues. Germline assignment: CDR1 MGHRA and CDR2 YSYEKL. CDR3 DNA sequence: TGCGCCAGCAGCCTAGGGGGTTTTGGCTACGAGCAGTACTTC. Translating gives CASSLGGFGYEQYF.

The CDR3 reads CASSPWAQGGTEAFF. The CDR3 DNA reads as TGTGCCAGCAGCCCGTGGGCGCAGGGAGGCACTGAAGCTTTCTTT. J is TRBJ1-1 and V is TRBV14; maybe TRBD1 (5 bases). The CDR3 has 15 residues. In germline, CDR1 is SGHDN, CDR2 FVKESK. The V end was cut by 4 bases, the J end by 4 bases, with 16 bases between.

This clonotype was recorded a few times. Here the CDR3 DNA reads TGCAGCGTTTTAGAATGCGAAAGCACCAAGTACGAGCAGTACTTC. It specifies CSVLECESTKYEQYF. This chain uses TRBV29-1 with TRBJ2-7; D not certain. Germline V gene lookup returns CDR1 SQVTM and CDR2 ANQGSEA. V shed 5 bases and J shed 4 bases, with 21 bases lying between them. The CDR3 spans 15 residues.

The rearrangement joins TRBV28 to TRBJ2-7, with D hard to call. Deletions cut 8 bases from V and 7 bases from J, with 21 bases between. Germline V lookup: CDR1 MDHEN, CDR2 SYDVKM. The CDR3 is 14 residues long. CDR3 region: CASFMSDTAWEQYF. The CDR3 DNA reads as TGTGCCAGCTTCATGTCAGATACTGCTTGGGAGCAGTACTTC.

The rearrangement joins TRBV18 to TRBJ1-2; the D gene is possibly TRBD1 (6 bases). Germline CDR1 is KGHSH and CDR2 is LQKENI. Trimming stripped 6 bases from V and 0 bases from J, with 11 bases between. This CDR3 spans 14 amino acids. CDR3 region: CASSHREPNYGYTF. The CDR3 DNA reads TGTGCCAGCTCGCACAGGGAACCTAACTATGGCTACACCTTC.

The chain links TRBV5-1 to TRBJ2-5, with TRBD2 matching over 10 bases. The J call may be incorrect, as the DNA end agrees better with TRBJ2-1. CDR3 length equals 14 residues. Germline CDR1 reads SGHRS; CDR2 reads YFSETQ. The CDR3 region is CASSFLAGEIEQFF. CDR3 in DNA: TGCGCCAGCAGCTTTCTAGCGGGAGAGATTGAGCAGTTCTTC.

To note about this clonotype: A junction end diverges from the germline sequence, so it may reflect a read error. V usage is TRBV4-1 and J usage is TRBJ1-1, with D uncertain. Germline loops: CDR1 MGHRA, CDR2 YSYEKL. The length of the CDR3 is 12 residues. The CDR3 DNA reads TGTGCCAGCAGCCACATCAATTCGGAAGCTTTCTTT. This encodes CASSHINSEAFF.

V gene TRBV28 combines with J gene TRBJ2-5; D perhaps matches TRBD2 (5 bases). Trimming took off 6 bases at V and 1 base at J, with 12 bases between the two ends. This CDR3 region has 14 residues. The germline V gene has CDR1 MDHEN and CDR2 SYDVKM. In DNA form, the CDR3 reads TGTGCCAGCAGCTGGACTCTTTCCCAAGAGACCCAGTACTTC. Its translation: CASSWTLSQETQYF.

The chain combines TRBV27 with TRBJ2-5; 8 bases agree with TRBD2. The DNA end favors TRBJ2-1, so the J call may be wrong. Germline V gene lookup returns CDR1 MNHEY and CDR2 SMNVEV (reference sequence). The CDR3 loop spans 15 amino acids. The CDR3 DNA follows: TGTGCCAGCAGTCAAGAGCGGGAGTACTACAATGAGCAGTTCTTC. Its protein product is CASSQEREYYNEQFF.

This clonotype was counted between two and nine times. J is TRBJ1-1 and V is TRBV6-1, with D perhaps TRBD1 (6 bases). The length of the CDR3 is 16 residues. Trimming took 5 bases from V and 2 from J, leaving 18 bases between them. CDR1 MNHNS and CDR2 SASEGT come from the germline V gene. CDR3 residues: CASSKADQGTNTEAFF. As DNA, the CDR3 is TGTGCCAGCAGTAAGGCGGACCAGGGGACTAACACTGAAGCTTTCTTT.

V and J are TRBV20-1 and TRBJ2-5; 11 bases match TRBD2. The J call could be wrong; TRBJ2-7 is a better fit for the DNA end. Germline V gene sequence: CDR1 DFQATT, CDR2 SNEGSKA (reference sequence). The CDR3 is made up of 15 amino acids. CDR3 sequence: CSARAHLAGGYEQYF. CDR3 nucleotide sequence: TGCAGTGCTAGAGCCCACCTAGCGGGAGGATACGAGCAGTACTTC.

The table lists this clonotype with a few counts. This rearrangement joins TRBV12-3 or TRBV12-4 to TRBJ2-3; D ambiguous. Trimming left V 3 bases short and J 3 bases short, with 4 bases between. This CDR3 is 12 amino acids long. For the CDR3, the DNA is TGTGCCAGCAGTTTGAAAACAGATACGCAGTATTTT. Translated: CASSLKTDTQYF.

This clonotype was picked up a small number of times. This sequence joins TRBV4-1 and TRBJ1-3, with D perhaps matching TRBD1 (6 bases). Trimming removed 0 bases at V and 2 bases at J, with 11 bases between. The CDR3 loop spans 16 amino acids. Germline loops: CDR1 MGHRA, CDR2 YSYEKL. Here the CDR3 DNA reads TGCGCCAGCAGCCAAGATCTGCAGGGGCCTGGAAACACCATATATTTT. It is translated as CASSQDLQGPGNTIYF.

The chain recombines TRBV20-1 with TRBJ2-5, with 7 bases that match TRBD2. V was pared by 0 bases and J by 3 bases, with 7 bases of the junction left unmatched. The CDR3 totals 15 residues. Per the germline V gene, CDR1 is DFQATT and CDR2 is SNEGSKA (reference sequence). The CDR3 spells CSARDLTSVEETQYF. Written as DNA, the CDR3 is TGCAGTGCTAGAGATCTTACTAGCGTTGAAGAGACCCAGTACTTC.

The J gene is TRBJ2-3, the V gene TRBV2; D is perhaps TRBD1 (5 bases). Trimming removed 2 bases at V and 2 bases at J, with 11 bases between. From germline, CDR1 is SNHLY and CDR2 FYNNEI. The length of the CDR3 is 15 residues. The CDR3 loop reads CASSELAGITDTQYF. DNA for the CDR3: TGTGCCAGCAGTGAACTGGCAGGGATCACAGATACGCAGTATTTT.

CDR3 nucleotide sequence: TGCGCCAGCAGCATGACAGGGGGCTTTTACGAGCAGTACTTC. It yields the protein CASSMTGGFYEQYF. The chain combines TRBV5-1 with TRBJ2-7; 10 bases agree with TRBD1. With 4 bases clipped from V and 4 bases from J, the junction kept 5 bases outside the gene matches. CDR1 is SGHRS, CDR2 YFSETQ, per germline. This CDR3 region has 14 residues.

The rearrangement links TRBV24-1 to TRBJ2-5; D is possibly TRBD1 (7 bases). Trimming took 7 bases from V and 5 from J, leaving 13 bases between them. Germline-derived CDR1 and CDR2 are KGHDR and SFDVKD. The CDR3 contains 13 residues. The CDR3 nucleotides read TGTGCCACCAGAGAGACAGGGAGGGAGACCCAGTACTTC. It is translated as CATRETGRETQYF.

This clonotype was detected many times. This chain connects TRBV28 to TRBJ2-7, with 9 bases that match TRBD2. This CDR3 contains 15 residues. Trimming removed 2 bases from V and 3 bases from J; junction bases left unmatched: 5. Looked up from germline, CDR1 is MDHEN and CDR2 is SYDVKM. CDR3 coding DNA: TGTGCCAGCAGTTTAATCACTAGCGGGTACTACGAGCAGTACTTC. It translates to CASSLITSGYYEQYF.